The clone carrying this T cell receptor (beta chain) has a handful of counts. PCR involved 60 Vbeta and 13 Jbeta primers. Libraries were prepared by immunoSEQ multiplex PCR; TCRdb keeps only in-frame clonotypes and omits some of them. The sample lists 95,000 to 150,000 clones, 7% to 9.5% occurring once. The germline V gene encodes CDR1 WNHNN and CDR2 SYGVQD (reference sequence). Trimming at V came to 2 bases and at J to 1 base, leaving 6 bases not matched to a gene. The CDR3 consists of 16 residues. The data were taken from a study of cytomegalovirus exposure and HLA in healthy donors. Study-wide background: From HLA-typed donors, an early data release held about 85 million unique TCRs.

The origin of this receptor is a middle-aged woman in good health and CMV-seropositive. Sequenced: PBMCs. The chain recombines TRBV10-1 with TRBJ2-5; 8 bases align to TRBD2. CDR3 sequence: CASSEGVAGGQETQYF. In DNA form, the CDR3 reads TGCGCCAGCAGTGAGGGGGTGGCGGGGGGCCAAGAGACCCAGTACTTC.